This TCR beta chain was found in a study of cytomegalovirus exposure and HLA in healthy donors (dated by TCRdb to about 2017). Describing the broader study: An earlier analysis of 587 of the donors reported under 300 Gb of sequence data and about 120 million unique TCR beta sequences obtained from about 179 million T cells. Roughly 310 gigabases of sequencing data and 80 million or so unique TCR sequences were included in an early release covering 500 to 750 HLA-typed donors. Of the roughly 400 genotyped donors, around 81% fell in the genetic ancestry cluster associated with self-reported Caucasian donors. The aim of the study was to test whether cataloging public T cell receptors could identify signatures of past pathogen exposure. Using immunosequencing, the study profiled T cell repertoires from some 670 subjects and related those repertoires to cytomegalovirus serostatus. Along with the approximately 650-subject first cohort, a separate validation cohort of over a hundred different subjects was used. To predict cytomegalovirus infection status, the study combined high-throughput TCR immunosequencing, statistical association of individual TCRs with disease status, and machine learning. In a later analysis, previously published TCR beta repertoires from 550 to 750 donors were re-analyzed and high-resolution HLA genotyping was added so that TCR occurrence patterns could be studied. Rather than using new phenotypic data, the later analysis identified candidate immune exposures from TCR beta sequences and from how often those sequences occurred across donors. In an earlier analysis of 500 to 650 of the donors, high-throughput TCR beta sequencing was used to judge whether each TCR beta V gene segment behaved as functional or pseudogenic. Donor age, sex, ethnicity and CMV serostatus were collected together with the repertoire data. Genome-wide SNP genotypes for about three fifths of the roughly 700 donors were used in a later genetic analysis, which treated that subset as a discovery cohort. Every repertoire in the discovery cohort had been generated on one and the same sequencing platform. Both class I and class II loci were covered by HLA typing, at four-digit resolution. The number of donors typed differed by locus, with roughly 629-640 for A, B, C, DRB1 and DQB1, around 520 for DQA1, 606 for DPA1, and around 450 for DPB1. Roughly 5 DR-DQ haplotypes were handled as single units for association and clustering, since linkage in the cohort was strong. Across 300 to 400 genotyped donors of the cohort, an average of about 240,000 unique TCR beta nucleotide sequences per donor were sequenced, and approximately 17% of those sequences were non-productive.

About this clone itself: This receptor's antigen is unknown. Qualities for individual bases were not recorded, and no much larger clone is one base off.

Study-level results and caveats: Across donors, most TCR sequences were observed very rarely, whereas some public TCRs were present in many individuals. In a later analysis, HLA-associated TCR beta chains showed more clonal expansion and lower generation probabilities than non-associated chains that were equally common. In a later analysis, most CMV-associated TCR beta chains were found to appear HLA-restricted, with HLA associations seemingly driven largely by CMV exposure. The cohort was sequenced for TCR beta chains only, and without alpha or paired-chain data the features that could be detected were limited. Because counts were too low, seventeen rarely observed V segments, including chromosome 9 orphons, were left out of the earlier analysis of some 640 of the donors. An association between a missense DCLRE1C variant and V-gene and J-gene trimming of TCR beta chains was found in a later genetic analysis and replicated in an independent cohort. In vitro tests confirmed that three of the cytomegalovirus-associated TCR beta chains recognize cytomegalovirus antigens. The classifier was reported to diagnose cytomegalovirus status with high specificity and sensitivity in both the original cohort and the validation cohort. The study listed over 150 TCR beta chains as associated with cytomegalovirus. Roughly uniform sequencing depth across donors was assumed in presence/absence analyses, although this assumption may not hold. In a later analysis, TCR association rates were found to vary across HLA loci, with the most associated TCRs seen for DRB1 alleles and the fewest for HLA-C alleles. A further reported finding was that TCR beta sequences accurately predicted the HLA-A and HLA-B alleles for most subjects in the first cohort. The authors suggested that the approach could potentially be generalized to other disease states and immunological phenotypes. Linkage disequilibrium might explain the correlated functional status among segregating V segments, but an unknown experimental factor could not be excluded. According to a later genetic analysis, donors in an Asian-associated ancestry cluster had fewer N-insertions in productive TCRs than the approximately 670-donor mean. A cluster of highly shared sequence variants was judged likely to represent a technical artifact of the sequencing pipeline. Immune exposure information for the cohort was limited to CMV serostatus. HLA typing was unavailable for some donors at each locus, so association tests used only the typed subset. According to a later analysis, parvovirus B19, influenza, CMV and Epstein-Barr virus appeared linked to several top co-occurrence clusters. Some IMGT-functional V segments, including TRBV6-2 and TRBV6-3, could not be distinguished by the 87-base-pair reads and were therefore excluded. Strong co-occurrence of HLA alleles, especially DR and DQ, made assigning TCR associations to individual alleles difficult. In a later analysis, 15,000 to 20,000 TCR beta sequences were associated with specific HLA alleles at a false discovery rate of 0.05. In an earlier analysis of some 540 of the donors, most TCR beta V segments appeared in productive rearrangements about 90% or about 30% of the time, broadly matching IMGT annotations.

The CDR1 and CDR2 encoded by the germline V gene are SGHAT and FQNNGV. V sheds 4 bases and J sheds 3 bases, leaving 7 bases between their ends. The CDR3 spans 12 residues, from the cysteine through the phenylalanine. CDR3 DNA is the only sequence kept; it has 36 bases, read in frame from the first base. In total, 666 healthy bone marrow donors made up the cohort. At the time of sampling, every cohort member was nominally healthy, though immune exposures that went unrecorded were likely present. The donor was CMV seronegative and was included in the group of 352 seronegative cohort members. A peripheral blood sample was collected from each donor, and TCR beta sequencing was performed on peripheral blood mononuclear cells. The Qiagen DNeasy Blood Extraction Kit was used to extract genomic DNA from the blood cell samples. The method behind the library was the immunoSEQ multiplex PCR assay. The multiplex PCR relied on a mix of 60 forward primers for TCR Vbeta segments and 13 reverse primers for TCR Jbeta segments. The CDR3 region of rearranged TCR beta genes was amplified from genomic DNA with a multiplex PCR assay. The Illumina HiSeq System was used to sequence the amplified TCR beta libraries as 87-base-pair reads. Per the source publication's procedure: A later analysis counted tens of millions of unique TCR beta chains across the 666 repertoires, and about 10 million of these chains were shared by at least two donors. Raw reads were error-corrected and collapsed into unique sequences by a nearest-neighbor algorithm in which closely related sequences were merged to remove PCR and sequencing errors. Alignment of CDR3 sequences to IMGT reference sequences was used to assign V, D and J gene segments. Each retained sequence needed at least a six-nucleotide match to both a V gene segment and a J gene segment. Rearrangements were called productive when the CDR3 lacked stop codons and stayed in frame with V and J; all others were non-productive. CDR3 was defined by IMGT convention, running from the second conserved V-encoded cysteine to the conserved J-encoded phenylalanine. Sequences without an unambiguous match to a single V gene segment were excluded from the earlier analysis of a few hundred of the donors. An earlier analysis of 450 to 650 of the donors called V segments functional above 56.7% productive rearrangements and segregating when the between-donor standard deviation exceeded 5%. A statistical classification framework was developed to diagnose cytomegalovirus status using the catalog of TCR beta chain sequences. A later analysis assigned V and J genes by comparing TCR nucleotide sequences with IMGT/GENE-DB human TR gene sequences. In a later analysis, CDR3 sequences and most-parsimonious VDJ recombination scenarios were assigned using the TCRdist pipeline. A later analysis defined each TCR beta chain by its CDR3 amino acid sequence plus V-gene family, and excluded reads lacking a unique V-gene family. A later analysis removed roughly 590 highly shared, low-generation-probability nucleotide sequences to deal with suspected cross-contamination and a sequencing artifact. In a later analysis, a clonal expansion index was calculated for each public chain from normalized within-repertoire ranks of inferred template counts. In a later analysis, generation probabilities were computed with a VDJ recombination model fitted to out-of-frame rearrangements, and the resulting probabilities were checked against IGoR. Hypergeometric tests were used in a later analysis to score TCR-TCR, TCR-HLA and TCR-CMV co-occurrence, with a repertoire-size bias correction applied to the TCR pairs. A later analysis estimated false discovery rates by permuting HLA or CMV assignments 20 times. In a later analysis, co-occurring TCRs were grouped with DBSCAN, and TCRdist sequence similarity was added when clustering was performed within HLA-allele-positive subsets. Co-occurrence clustering excluded repertoires with fewer than 30,000 or more than 120,000 public chains, plus five with anomalous nucleotide sharing. TCRdb re-hosts the immuneACCESS table, in-frame sequences only. Its copies lack some clones; in the studies checked, an unresolved V gene accounts for under half of them, and the cause for the rest is not known. That table is the source of V, J and clone size, and D and trimming were worked out from the DNA. Across this sample there are fewer than 250,000 clones, with about 85% seen only once. The biggest ten clones account for roughly 1.6% of the sample.

The rearranged segments are TRBV11-2 and TRBJ2-7, with TRBD1 as a weak D call on 6 bases. The receptor was derived from a woman between 45 and 60 years old in good health and CMV-seronegative. The material sequenced was PBMCs. The DNA sequence is TGTGCCAGCAGCTCAGGGGTCTACGAGCAGTACTTC. Its protein is CASSSGVYEQYF.